This TCR beta chain was observed in a study of T-cell memory formation after mild COVID-19. The V gene's germline CDR1 is LGHNA and CDR2 YNFKEQ. V lost 0 bases to trimming and J lost 6 bases, with 12 bases between them. The CDR3 is 14 residues long. Overall study findings and caveats: Later expanders leaned CD4+, whereas clones that contracted between day 15 and 85 were balanced CD4/CD8.

The authors produced TCR alpha and TCR beta cDNA libraries with sample barcodes and UMIs by 5'RACE using constant-segment primers. MiXCR, applied by TCRdb to the 5' RACE reads, yields one record per CDR3 protein. The sample holds about 360,000 distinct CDR3 sequences, approximately 14% seen once. This clonotype was observed at least ten times. Antigen unknown. The V gene is TRBV4-2, the J gene TRBJ2-7; D may be TRBD1 (6 bases). This TCR was recovered from a man aged 18 to 30 who had mild COVID-19 (a few samples of this study predate the infection). Cell type and time point are not known. The specimen sequenced was PBMCs or a T cell subset sorted from them (not recorded which). CDR3 nucleotides: TGTGCCAGCAGCCAAGATCCAGGGGCTACCGAGCAGTACTTC. Translating it yields CASSQDPGATEQYF.